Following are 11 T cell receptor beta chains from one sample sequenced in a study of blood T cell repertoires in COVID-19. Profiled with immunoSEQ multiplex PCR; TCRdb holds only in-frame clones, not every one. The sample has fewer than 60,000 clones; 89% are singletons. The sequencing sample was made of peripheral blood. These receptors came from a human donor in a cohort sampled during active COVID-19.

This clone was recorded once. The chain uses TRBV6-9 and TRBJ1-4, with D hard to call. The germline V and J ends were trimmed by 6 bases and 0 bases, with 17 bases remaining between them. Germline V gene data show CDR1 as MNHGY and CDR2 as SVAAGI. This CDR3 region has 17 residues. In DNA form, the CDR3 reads TGTGCCAGCAGCATCCATACAGACCCTGCAACTAATGAAAAACTGTTTTTT. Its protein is CASSIHTDPATNEKLFF.

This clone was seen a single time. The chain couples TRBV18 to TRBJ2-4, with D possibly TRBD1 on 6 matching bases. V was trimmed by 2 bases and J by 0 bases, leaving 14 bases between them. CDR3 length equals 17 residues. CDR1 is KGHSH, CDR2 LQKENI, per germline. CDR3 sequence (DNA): TGTGCCAGCTCACCAAATGTGACAGGAGTAGCCAAAAACATTCAGTACTTC. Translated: CASSPNVTGVAKNIQYF.

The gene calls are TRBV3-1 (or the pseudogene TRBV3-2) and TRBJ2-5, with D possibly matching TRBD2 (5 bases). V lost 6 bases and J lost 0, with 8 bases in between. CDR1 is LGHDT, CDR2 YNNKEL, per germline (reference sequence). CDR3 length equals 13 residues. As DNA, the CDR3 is TGTGCCAGCAGATCGGGGAACCAAGAGACCCAGTACTTC. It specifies CASRSGNQETQYF.

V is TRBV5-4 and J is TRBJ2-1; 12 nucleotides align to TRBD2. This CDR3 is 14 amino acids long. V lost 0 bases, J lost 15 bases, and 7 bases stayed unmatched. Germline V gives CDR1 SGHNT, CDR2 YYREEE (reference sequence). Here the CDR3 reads CASSLESSGGVVFF. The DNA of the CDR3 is TGTGCCAGCAGCTTGGAGTCTAGCGGGGGGGTAGTGTTCTTC.

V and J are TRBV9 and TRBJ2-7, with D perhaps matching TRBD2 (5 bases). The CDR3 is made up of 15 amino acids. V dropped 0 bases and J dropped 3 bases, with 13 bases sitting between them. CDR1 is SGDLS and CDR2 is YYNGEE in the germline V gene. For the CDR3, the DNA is TGTGCCAGCAGCGTAGTGATCGGGATAGACTACGAGCAGTACTTC. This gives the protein CASSVVIGIDYEQYF.

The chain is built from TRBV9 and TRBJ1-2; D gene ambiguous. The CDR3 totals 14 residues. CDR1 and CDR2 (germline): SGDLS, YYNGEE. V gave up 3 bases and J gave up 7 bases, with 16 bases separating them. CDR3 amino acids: CASSAGTDYGGYTF. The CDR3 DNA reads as TGTGCCAGCAGCGCCGGCACAGACTATGGTGGCTACACCTTC. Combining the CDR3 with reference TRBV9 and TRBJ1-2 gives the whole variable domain DSGVTQTPKHLITATGQRVTLRCSPRSGDLSVYWYQQSLDQGLQFLIQYYNGEERAKGNILERFSAQQFPDLHSELNLSSLELGDSALYFCASSAGTDYGGYTFGSGTRLTVV.

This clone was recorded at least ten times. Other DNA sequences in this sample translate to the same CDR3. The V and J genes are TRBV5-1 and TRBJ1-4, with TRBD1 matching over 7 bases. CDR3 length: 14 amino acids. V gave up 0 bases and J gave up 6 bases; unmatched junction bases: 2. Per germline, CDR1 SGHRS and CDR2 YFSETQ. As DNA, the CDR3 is TGCGCCAGCAGCTTGGGTCAGGGGGATGAAAAACTGTTTTTT. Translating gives CASSLGQGDEKLFF.

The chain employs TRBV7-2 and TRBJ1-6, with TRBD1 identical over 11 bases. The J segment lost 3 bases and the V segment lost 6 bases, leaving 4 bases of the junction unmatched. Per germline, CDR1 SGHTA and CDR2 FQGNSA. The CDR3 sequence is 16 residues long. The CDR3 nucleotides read TGTGCCAGCAGAACCGGGACAGGGGGCTATAATTCACCCCTCCACTTT. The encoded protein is CASRTGTGGYNSPLHF.

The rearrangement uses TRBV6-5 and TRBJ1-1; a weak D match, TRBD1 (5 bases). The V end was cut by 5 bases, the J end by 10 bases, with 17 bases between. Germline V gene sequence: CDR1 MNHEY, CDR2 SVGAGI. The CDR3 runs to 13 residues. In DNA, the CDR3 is TGTGCCAGCAGTCCGACAGAACAGCGGGGAGCTTTCTTT. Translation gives CASSPTEQRGAFF.

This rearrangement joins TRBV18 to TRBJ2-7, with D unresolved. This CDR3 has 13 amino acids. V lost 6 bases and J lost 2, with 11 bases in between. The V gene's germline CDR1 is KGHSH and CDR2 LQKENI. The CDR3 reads CASSPGFAYEQYF. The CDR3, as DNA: TGTGCCAGCTCCCCCGGGTTTGCCTACGAGCAGTACTTC.

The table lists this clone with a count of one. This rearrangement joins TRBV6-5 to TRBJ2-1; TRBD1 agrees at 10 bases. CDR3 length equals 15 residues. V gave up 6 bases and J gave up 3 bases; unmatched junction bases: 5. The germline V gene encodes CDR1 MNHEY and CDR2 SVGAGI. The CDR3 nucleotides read TGTGCCAGCAGCGGGGACAGGGGAGGCTACAATGAGCAGTTCTTC. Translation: CASSGDRGGYNEQFF.